The 3 T cell receptor beta chains below all came from one sample that was sequenced in a study of metastatic and nonmetastatic thyroid tumors. TCRdb re-clonotyped the PCR reads through MiXCR. The sample gives tens of thousands of clones, around 16% of which show up once; roughly a tenth is in the top ten. Before thyroid surgery, none of the patients had received any treatment. The sample consisted of blood. The receptors were gathered from a male donor with papillary thyroid cancer or a benign thyroid nodule (not recorded which). Some clones in this sample may be carry-over from other donors' samples.

V usage is TRBV20-1 and J usage is TRBJ2-3; weak D call: TRBD2 (7 bases). Germline CDR1 and CDR2: DFQATT and SNEGSKA (reference sequence). This CDR3 has 15 amino acids. With 4 bases removed from V and 4 bases from J, the gap between germline ends came to 18 bases. The CDR3 protein is CSATPARGGADTQYF. The CDR3 bases are TGCAGTGCTACCCCGGCTAGAGGGGGGGCAGATACGCAGTATTTT.

The table lists this clone with many counts. The gene calls are TRBV12-3 or TRBV12-4 and TRBJ1-6; tentative D call: TRBD1 (5 bases). The CDR3 sequence is 17 residues long. The V gene lost 3 bases and the J gene lost 1 base, with 13 bases spanning the gap. The CDR3 is CASSFINRGSYNSPLHF. The CDR3 DNA reads as TGTGCCAGCAGTTTTATTAATCGGGGGTCCTATAATTCACCCCTCCACTTT.

This chain joins TRBV6-1 and TRBJ2-1, with D hard to call. V dropped 9 bases and J dropped 6 bases, with 12 bases sitting between them. Germline V gene sequence: CDR1 MNHNS, CDR2 SASEGT. The CDR3 runs 12 residues. The CDR3 DNA reads as TGTGCCAGTTATGGGTCGGCCAATGAGCAGTTCTTC. Amino acid sequence: CASYGSANEQFF.